These 5 T cell receptor beta chains share one sample of origin, sequenced in a study of cytomegalovirus exposure and HLA in healthy donors. The PCR used 60 Vbeta and 13 Jbeta primers. Libraries were prepared by immunoSEQ multiplex PCR; TCRdb keeps only in-frame clonotypes and omits some of them. The data show about 81,000 clones, 85% to 90% seen once. The sequencing sample was made of PBMCs. The source is a man aged 18 to 30 in good health and CMV-seronegative.

The chain has TRBV28 and TRBJ2-3, with 8 bases matching TRBD2. In germline, CDR1 is MDHEN, CDR2 SYDVKM. J gave up 2 bases and V 6 bases, and 4 bases lay outside the gene matches. The CDR3 sequence is 14 residues long. The DNA for the CDR3 is TGTGCCAGCAGAAGCGGGGGATACACAGATACGCAGTATTTT. Its translation: CASRSGGYTDTQYF.

This clone was seen only once. The chain joins TRBV11-2 to TRBJ1-1; a weak D match, TRBD1 (6 bases). The CDR3 runs to 16 residues. V was clipped by 0 bases and J by 5 bases, with 16 bases between them. Germline lookup yields CDR1 SGHAT and CDR2 FQNNGV. CDR3 sequence reads: CASSLDRGLWGTEAFF. The CDR3 DNA is TGTGCCAGCAGCTTAGACAGGGGACTATGGGGTACTGAAGCTTTCTTT.

V usage is TRBV6-6 and J usage is TRBJ1-3; D is unclear. The V gene lost 2 bases and the J gene lost 4 bases, with 15 bases spanning the gap. CDR3 size: 16 residues. The germline gives CDR1 MNHNY, CDR2 SVGAGI (reference sequence). The chain's CDR3 is CASSYGHRTAGNTIYF. CDR3 DNA: TGTGCCAGCAGTTACGGTCATCGTACAGCAGGAAACACCATATATTTT.

The chain carries TRBV19 and TRBJ2-3, with 10 bases fitting TRBD2. With V trimmed by 5 bases and J by 4 bases, 12 bases remained unmatched. The CDR3 sequence is 17 residues long. The germline V gene encodes CDR1 LNHDA and CDR2 SQIVND (reference sequence). In nucleotides, the CDR3 is TGTGCCAGTAGTCCCCCAGCGGGAGGGGTTTATGCAGATACGCAGTATTTT. This codes for CASSPPAGGVYADTQYF. Looking up the rest from reference TRBV19 and TRBJ2-3 gives the full variable domain: DGGITQSPKYLFRKEGQNVTLSCEQNLNHDAMYWYRQDPGQGLRLIYYSQIVNDFQKGDIAEGYSVSREKKESFPLTVTSAQKNPTAFYLCASSPPAGGVYADTQYFGPGTRLTVL.

The chain is built from TRBV5-1 and TRBJ1-1; no clear D gene. Germline V lookup: CDR1 SGHRS, CDR2 YFSETQ. This CDR3 has 14 amino acids. V was cut by 4 bases and J by 1 base, with 11 bases left in between. CDR3 protein: CASSRRDRNTEAFF. Written as DNA, the CDR3 is TGCGCCAGCAGCCGGAGGGATAGGAACACTGAAGCTTTCTTT.